This passage covers 27 T cell receptor beta chains from one sample sequenced in a study of shared clonotypes between healthy human individuals. Only in-frame clones appear in the TCRdb table, and some are missing; sequencing was by immunoSEQ multiplex PCR. The sample has roughly 640,000 clones, approximately 74% seen once; the top ten hold less than 2%. The sequenced sample was memory CD4+ T cells sorted from blood. Indicated subset: CD45RA-negative fraction. These receptors came from a woman in her 30s in good health.

The chain carries TRBV7-9 and TRBJ2-2; TRBD2 agrees at 10 bases. With 6 bases clipped from V and 5 bases from J, the junction kept 9 bases outside the gene matches. Germline CDR1 reads SEHNR; CDR2 reads FQNEAQ (reference sequence). CDR3 size: 16 residues. CDR3 sequence (DNA): TGTGCCAGCAGATTGCTAGCGGGAGTAGGTACCGGGGAGCTGTTTTTT. Translation: CASRLLAGVGTGELFF.

This clone occurred a few times. The genes are TRBV29-1 and TRBJ1-1; D uncertain. Deletions cut 2 bases from V and 9 bases from J, with 13 bases between. This CDR3 is built from 12 residues. CDR1 is SQVTM and CDR2 is ANQGSEA in the germline V gene. For the CDR3, the DNA is TGCAGCGTTGAAACCGAACGTTTCCAAGCTTTCTTT. Translation gives CSVETERFQAFF.

The gene calls are TRBV6-6 and TRBJ1-1, with D possibly matching TRBD1 (5 bases). CDR1 MNHNY and CDR2 SVGAGI come from the germline V gene (reference sequence). This CDR3 contains 15 residues. V was pared by 5 bases and J by 1 base, with 14 bases between. CDR3 in DNA: TGTGCCAGCAGTCCTCTAGATCAGGGGAACACTGAAGCTTTCTTT. Amino acids: CASSPLDQGNTEAFF.

This chain joins TRBV7-9 and TRBJ2-7; 7 bases are a match to TRBD1. The CDR3 covers 14 residues. V was clipped by 4 bases and J by 0 bases; unmatched bases: 3. The germline V gene has CDR1 SEHNR and CDR2 FQNEAQ (reference sequence). The CDR3 spells CASSWDRNSYEQYF. The CDR3 DNA reads TGTGCCAGCAGCTGGGACAGAAACTCCTACGAGCAGTACTTC.

With regard to this clone: The same CDR3 is also encoded by other DNA sequences in this sample. This chain uses TRBV5-1 with TRBJ2-1; TRBD2 aligns across 9 bases. J was trimmed by 4 bases and V by 4 bases; bases with no gene match: 6. The CDR3 runs 15 residues. Germline-derived CDR1 and CDR2 are SGHRS and YFSETQ. CDR3 in amino acids: CASSPSSGAYNEQFF. The CDR3 DNA reads as TGCGCCAGCAGCCCTTCTAGCGGGGCATACAATGAGCAGTTCTTC.

V usage is TRBV28 and J usage is TRBJ1-1; D is uncertain. From germline, CDR1 is MDHEN and CDR2 SYDVKM. The CDR3 is made up of 14 amino acids. The ends were cut back, 7 bases at V and 1 base at J, with 13 bases in the middle. CDR3 coding DNA: TGTGCCAGCAAATCGGCCCCGGCGAACACTGAAGCTTTCTTT. This sequence encodes CASKSAPANTEAFF.

This sequence joins TRBV27 and TRBJ1-2; TRBD1 matches at 10 bases. This CDR3 region has 16 residues. The germline gives CDR1 MNHEY, CDR2 SMNVEV (reference sequence). With V trimmed by 5 bases and J by 4 bases, 10 bases remained unmatched. The CDR3 spells CASSLQWTGGTYGYTF. The CDR3 DNA follows: TGTGCCAGCAGTCTCCAGTGGACAGGGGGGACCTATGGCTACACCTTC.

This chain connects TRBV5-5 to TRBJ1-3, with D perhaps TRBD1 (6 bases). V lost 2 bases to trimming and J lost 0 bases, with 18 bases between them. Germline lookup yields CDR1 SGHKS and CDR2 YYEKEE (reference sequence). This CDR3 region has 18 residues. This CDR3 reads CASSFRGGQPISGNTIYF. DNA of the CDR3: TGTGCCAGCAGCTTTAGAGGAGGACAGCCGATCTCTGGAAACACCATATATTTT.

The V and J genes are TRBV6-6 and TRBJ1-1, with D hard to call. This CDR3 contains 13 residues. Germline V gene lookup returns CDR1 MNHNY and CDR2 SVGAGI (reference sequence). V was pared by 5 bases and J by 2 bases, with 9 bases between. CDR3 loop: CASSQTYNTEAFF. In DNA, the CDR3 is TGTGCCAGCAGTCAAACATATAACACTGAAGCTTTCTTT.

The J gene is TRBJ2-1, the V gene TRBV5-1; TRBD2 matches 10 bases. CDR3 length: 15 amino acids. CDR1 is SGHRS and CDR2 is YFSETQ in the germline V gene. Trimming took 4 bases from V and 5 from J; bases not matched to a gene: 6. The CDR3 loop reads CASSATSGINNEQFF. The CDR3, as DNA: TGCGCCAGCAGCGCCACTAGCGGGATCAACAATGAGCAGTTCTTC.

The chain combines TRBV27 with TRBJ2-2, with 10 bases matching TRBD2. Unmatched junction bases numbered 9, after V lost 2 bases and J lost 9 bases. Germline V lookup: CDR1 MNHEY, CDR2 SMNVEV (reference sequence). The CDR3 totals 16 residues. The CDR3 loop is CASSLRASGSIWELFF. The DNA for the CDR3 is TGTGCCAGCAGTTTACGGGCTAGCGGGAGTATCTGGGAGCTGTTTTTT.

A single count supports this clone. The chain uses TRBV28 and TRBJ2-1; the D gene is possibly TRBD2 (6 bases). This CDR3 has 14 residues. Per the germline V gene, CDR1 is MDHEN and CDR2 is SYDVKM. CDR3 protein: CAALEGGDYNEQFF. DNA of the CDR3: TGTGCTGCGTTGGAGGGAGGAGACTACAATGAGCAGTTCTTC.

This clone showed up just a few times. Additional DNA sequences in this sample encode the identical CDR3. The chain employs TRBV5-1 and TRBJ1-5; 7 positions match TRBD1. Germline values: CDR1 SGHRS, CDR2 YFSETQ. Losses at the gene ends were 0 bases for V and 6 bases for J; bases not matched to a gene: 3. CDR3 length: 14 amino acids. In DNA form, the CDR3 reads TGCGCCAGCAGCTTGGAAGGGGGCGGTCAGCCCCAGCATTTT. This sequence encodes CASSLEGGGQPQHF.

With regard to this clone: Other DNA variants within this sample encode the same CDR3. The CDR3 nucleotides read TGCAGTGCTAGAGGCACAGATACGCAGTATTTT. Residues: CSARGTDTQYF. This chain links TRBV20-1 with TRBJ2-3; D gene unclear. The V and J ends lost 1 base and 1 base respectively, with 0 bases between them. CDR1 DFQATT and CDR2 SNEGSKA come from the germline V gene (reference sequence). The CDR3 is made up of 11 amino acids.

V is TRBV4-1 and J is TRBJ2-1; 8 nucleotides agree with TRBD2. Germline CDR1 MGHRA, CDR2 YSYEKL. The CDR3 extends over 15 amino acids. V trimming: 9 bases; J trimming: 0 bases; junction bases outside the gene matches: 7. The CDR3 protein is CASTRGRSSYNEQFF. In DNA form, the CDR3 reads TGCGCCAGTACCCGCGGGAGGTCCTCCTACAATGAGCAGTTCTTC.

The chain uses TRBV5-1 and TRBJ2-7; 8 positions match TRBD1. The CDR3 runs to 14 residues. The germline V gene encodes CDR1 SGHRS and CDR2 YFSETQ. The ends lost 4 bases at V and 3 bases at J; junction bases unmatched: 6. CDR3 coding DNA: TGCGCCAGCAGCCCGGGACAGGCGGTCTACGAGCAGTACTTC. Translated, it gives CASSPGQAVYEQYF.

This clone was seen once. V gene TRBV28 combines with J gene TRBJ1-4; 7 bases agree with TRBD1. Trimming removed 3 bases from V and 7 bases from J; junction bases left unmatched: 14. CDR3 size: 17 residues. Per the germline V gene, CDR1 is MDHEN and CDR2 is SYDVKM. CDR3 region: CASSLTLGQAASEKLFF. CDR3 sequence (DNA): TGTGCCAGCAGTTTGACGTTAGGACAGGCTGCGAGTGAAAAACTGTTTTTT.

This chain's CDR3 is CASSIGRDGSGANVLTF. In DNA, the CDR3 is TGTGCCAGTAGTATCGGCAGGGATGGCTCTGGGGCCAACGTCCTGACTTTC. The chain joins TRBV19 to TRBJ2-6; tentative D call: TRBD1 (5 bases). Looked up from germline, CDR1 is LNHDA and CDR2 is SQIVND (reference sequence). V was pared by 3 bases and J by 0 bases, with 12 bases between. The CDR3 runs to 17 residues.

This clone was seen many times. The V gene is TRBV4-1, the J gene TRBJ2-3, with D tentatively TRBD1 (6 bases). V dropped 4 bases and J dropped 4 bases, with 15 bases sitting between them. Looked up from germline, CDR1 is MGHRA and CDR2 is YSYEKL. This CDR3 has 15 amino acids. In nucleotides, the CDR3 is TGCGCCAGCAGCCGAGAGCACAGGGTCCCAGATACGCAGTATTTT. Amino acids: CASSREHRVPDTQYF.

V gene TRBV18 combines with J gene TRBJ2-1; 10 bases are shared with TRBD1. CDR1 is KGHSH and CDR2 is LQKENI in the germline V gene. The length of the CDR3 is 15 residues. With 8 bases clipped from V and 3 bases from J, the junction kept 7 bases outside the gene matches. For the CDR3, the DNA is TGTGCCAGCAAATCCGGGACAGGGGTCTACAATGAGCAGTTCTTC. Translation: CASKSGTGVYNEQFF.

The gene calls are TRBV2 and TRBJ1-3, with TRBD1 as a possible D gene (5 bases). Between the trimmed V and J ends, which lost 5 bases and 4 bases, there was a span of 15 bases. Germline V gene lookup returns CDR1 SNHLY and CDR2 FYNNEI. The CDR3 consists of 15 residues. This chain's CDR3 is CASSPRSGGGNTIYF. DNA of the CDR3: TGTGCCAGCAGTCCCCGTTCGGGGGGAGGAAACACCATATATTTT.

V gene TRBV18 combines with J gene TRBJ2-6, with a weak D call TRBD2 (5 bases). There are 17 residues in the CDR3. The germline gives CDR1 KGHSH, CDR2 LQKENI. V shed 3 bases and J shed 2 bases, with 14 bases lying between them. The CDR3 here is CASSPPRERTGANVLTF. As DNA, the CDR3 is TGTGCCAGCTCACCGCCCCGGGAACGCACTGGGGCCAACGTCCTGACTTTC.

The chain is built from TRBV19 and TRBJ2-5, with D uncertain. This CDR3 has 13 amino acids. The germline V and J ends were trimmed by 7 bases and 5 bases, with 14 bases remaining between them. Germline CDR1 LNHDA, CDR2 SQIVND (reference sequence). The CDR3 here is CASTRALGETQYF. The CDR3, as DNA: TGTGCCAGTACAAGGGCCCTTGGGGAGACCCAGTACTTC.

The gene calls are TRBV27 and TRBJ2-7; possible D gene TRBD2, 5 bases. The CDR3 spans 15 residues. The V end lost 0 bases, the J end lost 7 bases, and 16 bases lay between the germline ends. Germline values: CDR1 MNHEY, CDR2 SMNVEV (reference sequence). This CDR3 reads CASSLSIGNRGEQYF. The CDR3 nucleotides are TGTGCCAGCAGTTTATCGATTGGCAACCGGGGAGAGCAGTACTTC.

This chain joins TRBV29-1 and TRBJ2-3; 13 bases are a match to TRBD2. This CDR3 spans 16 amino acids. Germline V CDR1 and CDR2: SQVTM, ANQGSEA. Trimming removed 3 bases from V and 7 bases from J; junction bases left unmatched: 10. This chain's CDR3 is CSVDPGLAGYGNTQYF. CDR3 nucleotides: TGCAGCGTTGACCCGGGACTAGCGGGATATGGAAATACGCAGTATTTT.

This chain joins TRBV29-1 and TRBJ2-2; TRBD2 aligns across 10 bases. V trimming: 4 bases; J trimming: 4 bases; junction bases outside the gene matches: 6. CDR1 is SQVTM, CDR2 ANQGSEA, per germline. The CDR3 extends over 15 amino acids. The chain's CDR3 is CSVGLASGSTGELFF. The CDR3 region has the DNA TGCAGCGTTGGTCTAGCTAGCGGGAGCACCGGGGAGCTGTTTTTT.

This CDR3 is CASSRFRDQPQHF. CDR3 in DNA: TGTGCCAGCAGCAGATTCAGGGATCAGCCCCAGCATTTT. The chain recombines TRBV7-9 with TRBJ1-5; possible D gene TRBD1, 5 bases. The length of the CDR3 is 13 residues. Germline V gene sequence: CDR1 SEHNR, CDR2 FQNEAQ (reference sequence). Trimming took off 5 bases at V and 5 bases at J, with 10 bases between the two ends.